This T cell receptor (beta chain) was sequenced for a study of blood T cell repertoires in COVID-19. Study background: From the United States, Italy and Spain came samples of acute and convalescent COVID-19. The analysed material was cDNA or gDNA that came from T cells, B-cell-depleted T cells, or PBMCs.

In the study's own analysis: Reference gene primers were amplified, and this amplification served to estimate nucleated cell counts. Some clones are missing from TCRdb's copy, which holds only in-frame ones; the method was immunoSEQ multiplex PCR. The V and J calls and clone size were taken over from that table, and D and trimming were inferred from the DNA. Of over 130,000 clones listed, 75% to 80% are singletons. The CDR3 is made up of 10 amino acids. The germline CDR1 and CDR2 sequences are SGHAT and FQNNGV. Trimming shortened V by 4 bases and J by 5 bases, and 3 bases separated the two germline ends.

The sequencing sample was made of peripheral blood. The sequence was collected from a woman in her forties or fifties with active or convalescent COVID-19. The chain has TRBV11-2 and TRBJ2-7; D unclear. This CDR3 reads CASSSHEQYF. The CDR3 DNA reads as TGTGCCAGCAGCTCTCACGAGCAGTACTTC.